Below, one T cell receptor beta chain is given with its context. Antigen specificity is unknown. These data originate in a study of cytomegalovirus exposure and HLA in healthy donors. In the PCR, 60 Vbeta and 13 Jbeta primers were used. Clones were read by immunoSEQ multiplex PCR, and TCRdb kept only the in-frame ones, dropping some. There are about 42,000 clones in the sample, with 1% to 1.5% held by the top ten. Study conclusions and caveats: In a later analysis, at a false discovery rate of 0.05, about 17,000 TCR beta sequences matched HLA alleles.

The CDR3 sequence is 15 residues long. Per germline, CDR1 LNHNV and CDR2 YYDKDF (reference sequence). V was trimmed by 0 bases and J by 6 bases, leaving 12 bases between them. Sequenced: PBMCs. The V and J genes are TRBV15 and TRBJ2-1, with a tentative D call TRBD2 (6 bases). The source of this sequence is a man aged 25-45 years in good health and CMV-seronegative. The CDR3 DNA sequence: TGTGCCACCAGCAGAGAGCGGGAAGCACCCAATGAGCAGTTCTTC. Encoded protein: CATSREREAPNEQFF.